This T cell receptor (beta chain) derives from a study of blood T cell repertoires in COVID-19. Study in general: From T cells, B-cell-depleted T cells, or PBMCs came the material, which was cDNA or gDNA.

Germline CDR1 and CDR2: MNHNS and SASEGT. Trimming stripped 3 bases from V and 0 bases from J, with 12 bases between. The CDR3 contains 16 residues. Per the study methods: Estimates of nucleated cell counts were drawn from the amplification of reference gene primers. Some clones are missing from TCRdb's copy, which holds only in-frame ones; the method was immunoSEQ multiplex PCR. That table gives V, J and clone size, and the DNA gave D and trimming. The data contain around 190,000 clones, around nine tenths of them seen just once; the ten biggest clones take up 15% to 20%. The TCR was taken from a middle-aged man with COVID-19, enrolled during active disease. The gene calls are TRBV6-1 and TRBJ2-1, with D hard to call. Specimen: peripheral blood. The CDR3 DNA is TGTGCCAGCAGTGAGTTTGCGGTCAGCTCCTACAATGAGCAGTTCTTC. Translated, it gives CASSEFAVSSYNEQFF.